These 6 T cell receptor beta chains share one sample of origin, sequenced in a study of CD8+ T cells in alopecia areata. Sequencing relied on a cDNA template that was reverse transcribed from extracted RNA. Generated by immunoSEQ multiplex PCR, the TCRdb table keeps only in-frame clones and is missing some. This table has about 120,000 clones, roughly 66% appearing once. Sequences were obtained from CD4+ T cells sorted from blood. The receptors stem from a human donor in good health.

The chain links TRBV7-9 to TRBJ2-7, with a possible D match to TRBD1 (5 bases). Trimming took 4 bases from V and 1 from J, leaving 14 bases between them. Germline lookup yields CDR1 SEHNR and CDR2 FQNEAQ (reference sequence). CDR3 length equals 15 residues. The CDR3 DNA sequence: TGTGCCAGCAGCTCAGTGGGGCTGACTTCCTACGAGCAGTACTTC. It translates to CASSSVGLTSYEQYF.

This clone showed up just a few times. The chain couples TRBV5-6 to TRBJ1-1; no reliable D call. The CDR3 runs 13 residues. The ends were cut back, 4 bases at V and 10 bases at J, with 17 bases in the middle. Germline V lookup: CDR1 SGHDT, CDR2 YYEEEE. The CDR3 sequence is CASSPYASGRAFF. In DNA, the CDR3 is TGTGCCAGCAGCCCATATGCGTCCGGAAGAGCTTTCTTT.

J is TRBJ2-7 and V is TRBV5-4; 9 nucleotides match TRBD1. Germline assignment: CDR1 SGHNT and CDR2 YYREEE (reference sequence). This CDR3 has 15 residues. V lost 4 bases and J lost 4; bases outside the gene matches: 9. The CDR3 DNA reads as TGTGCCAGCAGCCCCGGGGACAGGGTAGAGTACGAGCAGTACTTC. It specifies CASSPGDRVEYEQYF. Full variable domain (missing parts from reference TRBV5-4 and TRBJ2-7): ETGVTQSPTHLIKTRGQQVTLRCSSQSGHNTVSWYQQALGQGPQFIFQYYREEENGRGNFPPRFSGLQFPNYSSELNVNALELDDSALYLCASSPGDRVEYEQYFGPGTRLTVT.

The chain is built from TRBV2 and TRBJ2-5, with D perhaps TRBD1 or TRBD2 (5 bases each). The germline V gene encodes CDR1 SNHLY and CDR2 FYNNEI. Trimming shortened V by 4 bases and J by 1 base, and 13 bases separated the two germline ends. The CDR3 consists of 15 residues. CDR3 sequence: CASSAKVGVQETQYF. The CDR3 nucleotides are TGTGCCAGCAGTGCCAAGGTGGGGGTCCAAGAGACCCAGTACTTC.

The rearrangement uses TRBV29-1 and TRBJ2-7; D may be TRBD1 or TRBD2 (6 bases each). The germline V and J ends were trimmed by 6 bases and 3 bases, with 15 bases remaining between them. The CDR3 covers 13 residues. Germline values: CDR1 SQVTM, CDR2 ANQGSEA. CDR3 residues: CSVEQGGGYEQYF. The CDR3, as DNA: TGCAGCGTGGAACAGGGAGGTGGCTACGAGCAGTACTTC.

V gene TRBV4-1 combines with J gene TRBJ2-7, with 10 bases fitting TRBD2. This CDR3 contains 15 residues. J lost 5 bases, V lost 4 bases, and 8 bases had no gene match. CDR1 MGHRA and CDR2 YSYEKL come from the germline V gene. CDR3 region: CASSLSGGARNEQYF. In DNA, the CDR3 is TGCGCCAGCAGCCTGAGCGGGGGGGCCCGGAACGAGCAGTACTTC.